This T cell receptor (beta chain) was documented in a study of molecular identifiers for immune sequencing clone quantification. Study-wide points: Clones exceeding 20 RNA copies carried over 99% of effector molecules but under 1% of naive-cell molecules.

J lost 6 bases, V lost 3 bases, and 4 bases had no gene match. Germline values: CDR1 SGHNT, CDR2 YYREEE (reference sequence). The CDR3 runs 14 residues. This clonotype was seen more than once but under ten times. Its antigen is still unknown. Naive CD8 T cells were FACS-sorted by CD8+CD4-CCR7+CD45RA+ markers. TCRdb itself ran the PCR reads through MiXCR, one entry per CDR3 protein. The table lists about 510,000 distinct CDR3 sequences, about 25% of them singletons. The sequencing sample was made of naive CD8+ T cells from blood, with Jurkat cell RNA spiked in. Noted subset: FACS-sorted CD8+CD4-CCR7+CD45RA+ naive T cells. The chain is built from TRBV5-4 and TRBJ1-5; 9 nucleotides match TRBD1. The sequence came from a human donor in good health. Some libraries in this study had Jurkat cell RNA spiked in. CDR3: CASSSQGAGQPQHF. CDR3 bases: TGTGCCAGCAGCTCACAGGGGGCGGGTCAGCCCCAGCATTTT.